Each of the 10 T cell receptor beta chains below was sequenced from the same sample in a study of CD8 T cells in ankylosing spondylitis. Antigens for these TCRs are unknown. Broader study findings: Blood from ankylosing spondylitis patients appeared to carry a characteristic roughly 8-variant TCR beta motif.

TCRdb passed the 5' RACE reads through MiXCR, listing each CDR3 protein once. The sample carries a few hundred thousand distinct CDR3 sequences, over 9.5% recorded once. Input material: blood, either unsorted or a sorted T cell fraction (not recorded which). These receptors were taken from a male donor with ankylosing spondylitis.

CDR3 nucleotides: TGTGCCAGCAGCCAAGTTGGGGACAGATTGAACTATGGCTACACCTTC. This encodes CASSQVGDRLNYGYTF. V and J are TRBV4-2 and TRBJ1-2, with 7 bases matching TRBD1. Trimming cost V 1 base and J 2 bases; bases outside gene matches: 7. This CDR3 has 16 residues. Germline CDR1 LGHNA, CDR2 YNFKEQ.

The sample holds many counts of this clonotype. CDR3 sequence reads: CASTAGVAPSTDTQYF. CDR3 coding DNA: TGTGCCAGCACCGCGGGGGTAGCTCCTAGCACAGATACGCAGTATTTT. The chain carries TRBV12-3 or TRBV12-4 and TRBJ2-3; 7 nucleotides agree with TRBD2. CDR3 length: 16 residues. The J segment lost 0 bases and the V segment lost 7 bases, leaving 10 bases of the junction unmatched.

Only a few counts were recorded for this clonotype. The V gene is TRBV20-1, the J gene TRBJ2-7; the D gene is possibly TRBD2 (5 bases). The CDR3 sequence is 14 residues long. Germline-derived CDR1 and CDR2 are DFQATT and SNEGSKA (reference sequence). Trimming left V 5 bases short and J 3 bases short, with 17 bases between. The CDR3 loop is CSAGRREPIYEQYF. In DNA, the CDR3 is TGCAGTGCTGGGAGACGGGAACCGATCTACGAGCAGTACTTC.

The table lists this clonotype with many counts. The rearrangement joins TRBV5-1 to TRBJ2-1; 9 bases map to TRBD1. This CDR3 region has 13 residues. Trimming cost V 2 bases and J 15 bases; bases outside gene matches: 9. The germline gives CDR1 SGHRS, CDR2 YFSETQ. The CDR3 DNA reads TGCGCCAGCAGCTTCACGGACAGGGGACAACCGTTCTTC. Its translation is CASSFTDRGQPFF.

This clonotype was seen more than once but under ten times. The V call is TRBV3-1, the J call TRBJ2-2; 11 nucleotides align to TRBD2. The V segment lost 4 bases and the J segment 4 bases; nucleotides outside the gene matches: 5. The germline V gene encodes CDR1 LGHDT and CDR2 YNNKEL (reference sequence). The CDR3 is 16 residues long. The CDR3 region is CASSPRTSGLTGELFF. The DNA for the CDR3 is TGTGCCAGCAGCCCGAGGACTAGCGGGCTCACCGGGGAGCTGTTTTTT.

The V and J genes are TRBV5-1 and TRBJ2-1, with 9 bases aligning to TRBD1. The V and J ends lost 5 bases and 8 bases, in that order; junction bases with no gene match: 5. CDR3 length equals 13 residues. CDR1 SGHRS and CDR2 YFSETQ come from the germline V gene. The CDR3 DNA reads as TGCGCCAGCAGTCGACAGGGGGGCTATGAGCAGTTCTTC. Translation gives CASSRQGGYEQFF.

The V call is TRBV6-1, the J call TRBJ2-3; TRBD1 matches 10 bases. Germline CDR1 is MNHNS and CDR2 is SASEGT. With 6 bases clipped from V and 3 bases from J, the junction kept 9 bases outside the gene matches. The CDR3 is made up of 16 amino acids. The DNA for the CDR3 is TGTGCCAGCAGGGGACAGGGGAAAGGTTTAACAGATACGCAGTATTTT. Its protein product is CASRGQGKGLTDTQYF.

This clonotype has a handful of counts. The V gene is TRBV29-1, the J gene TRBJ1-1; tentatively, D is TRBD1 (6 bases). The germline V gene encodes CDR1 SQVTM and CDR2 ANQGSEA. The V end lost 2 bases, the J end lost 3 bases, and 16 bases lay between the germline ends. The CDR3 runs to 15 residues. This chain's CDR3 is CSVERAGAPDTEAFF. CDR3 nucleotides: TGCAGCGTTGAAAGGGCAGGGGCCCCGGACACTGAAGCTTTCTTT. The variable domain in full, completed from reference TRBV29-1 and TRBJ1-1, reads SAVISQKPSRDICQRGTSLTIQCQVDSQVTMMFWYRQQPGQSLTLIATANQGSEATYESGFVIDKFPISRPNLTFSTLTVSNMSPEDSSIYLCSVERAGAPDTEAFFGQGTRLTVV.

This clonotype showed up many times. This chain uses TRBV7-9 with TRBJ2-5; D is unresolved. The CDR3 is 14 residues long. In germline, CDR1 is SEHNR, CDR2 FQNEAQ (reference sequence). V gave up 2 bases and J gave up 1 base, with 8 bases separating them. The CDR3 DNA follows: TGTGCCAGCAGCTTATCGGTGGCCCAAGAGACCCAGTACTTC. Translated, it gives CASSLSVAQETQYF.

In its sample, this clonotype was seen a few times. V gene TRBV15 combines with J gene TRBJ1-1; 7 bases align to TRBD1. Germline CDR1 and CDR2: LNHNV and YYDKDF (reference sequence). The CDR3 consists of 13 residues. J gave up 4 bases and V 5 bases, and 4 bases lay outside the gene matches. As DNA, the CDR3 is TGTGCCACCAGCTCTACAGGGGTCACTGAAGCTTTCTTT. This gives the protein CATSSTGVTEAFF.